A selection of T cell receptor beta chains follows, all from one sample in a study of shared clonotypes between healthy human individuals. The method was immunoSEQ multiplex PCR; TCRdb's version includes in-frame clones alone and lacks a portion of them. The data contain some 1 million clones, about 75% of them singletons. Material: memory CD4+ T cells sorted from blood. The receptors stem from a man aged 18 to 35 in good health. The conserved cysteine and the conserved F or W are not part of the CDR3 here.

V gene: TRBV11-3; CDR3 length: 10; CDR3 protein: ASSRATDTQY
V gene: TRBV5-1; CDR3 length: 13; CDR3 protein: ASRPSYGGQETQY
V gene: TRBV5-1; CDR3 length: 14; CDR3 protein: ASSLVVGGGRDTQY
V gene: TRBV5-6; CDR3 length: 15; CDR3 protein: ASSWGTSGGHTDTQY
V gene: TRBV19; CDR3 length: 12; CDR3 protein: ASTSSGSYETQY
V gene: TRBV5-1; CDR3 length: 13; CDR3 protein: ASSLGDSTRAEAF
V gene: TRBV18; CDR3 length: 10; CDR3 protein: ASSPPGGIQY
V gene: TRBV7-6; CDR3 length: 11; CDR3 protein: ASSSLGFQTQY
V gene: TRBV5-1; CDR3 length: 12; CDR3 protein: ASSLDTTNEKLF
V gene: TRBV18; CDR3 length: 13; CDR3 protein: ASSPGQASQETQY
V gene: TRBV29-1; CDR3 length: 11; CDR3 protein: SVAPGQNQPQH
V gene: TRBV15; CDR3 length: 14; CDR3 protein: ATSRDQLYPQETQY
V gene: TRBV5-4; CDR3 length: 14; CDR3 protein: ASSLAPGASGETQY